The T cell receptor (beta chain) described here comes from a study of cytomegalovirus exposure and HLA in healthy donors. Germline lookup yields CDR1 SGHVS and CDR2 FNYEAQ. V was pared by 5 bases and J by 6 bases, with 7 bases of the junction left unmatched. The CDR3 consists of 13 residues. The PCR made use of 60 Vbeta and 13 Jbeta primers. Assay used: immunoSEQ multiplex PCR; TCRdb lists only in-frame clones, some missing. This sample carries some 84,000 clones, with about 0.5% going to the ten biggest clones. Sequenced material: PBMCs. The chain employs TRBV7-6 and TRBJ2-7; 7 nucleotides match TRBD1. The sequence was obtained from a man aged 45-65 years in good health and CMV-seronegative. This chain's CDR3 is CASSQGTAIEQYF. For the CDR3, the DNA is TGTGCCAGCAGCCAGGGGACAGCCATCGAGCAGTACTTC.